This section outlines one T cell receptor beta chain sequence together with its context. Data came from immunoSEQ multiplex PCR; TCRdb stores just in-frame clones and leaves some out. This table has some 140,000 clones, about 94% appearing once. This CDR3 is built from 14 residues. The trim removed 2 bases at V and 5 bases at J, leaving 5 bases unmatched. From germline, CDR1 is SEHNR and CDR2 FQNEAQ (reference sequence). The data derive from a study of control samples from healthy donors and cancer patients. This TCR was recovered from a man in his forties in good health. This sequence joins TRBV7-9 and TRBJ1-1, with 7 bases identical to TRBD1. The material sequenced was blood. The CDR3 DNA reads as TGTGCCAGCAGCTTAACAGGGGCGAGTACTGAAGCTTTCTTT. It specifies CASSLTGASTEAFF.